This TCR beta chain was sequenced in a study of PD-L1 blockade in urothelial cancer. Study overall: Blood was analyzed 3 weeks (second dose) and 6 weeks after treatment start. T cell content in blood samples showed a median of around 140,000.

General study results and limits: Lower pretreatment blood TCR clonality, under the median, predicted better survival, researchers reported.

Regarding this clone: What it binds is not known.

Time point described: peripheral blood 6 weeks after treatment start. Unmatched junction bases numbered 9, after V lost 3 bases and J lost 4 bases. This CDR3 is 17 amino acids long. Looked up from germline, CDR1 is SGHRS and CDR2 is YFSETQ. Every PCR got spiked synthetic TCR analog templates. Clones were sequenced by immunoSEQ multiplex PCR, and TCRdb holds only the in-frame ones, with some missing. The sample has 95,000 to 130,000 clones; 85% to 90% are singletons. V usage is TRBV5-1 and J usage is TRBJ2-5, with 13 bases fitting TRBD2. The sequencing used PBMCs, collected around atezolizumab (anti-PD-L1) treatment. The TCR comes from a man in his 60s with urothelial cancer. Written as DNA, the CDR3 is TGCGCCAGCAGCTGGGGGCAACGACTAGCGGGAGGAGAGACCCAGTACTTC. This codes for CASSWGQRLAGGETQYF.